This T cell receptor (beta chain) derives from a study of cytomegalovirus exposure and HLA in healthy donors. The study, taken as a whole, reports: TCR beta V- and J-gene trimming, according to a later analysis, was linked to a missense DCLRE1C variant. Researchers left out some V segments, among them TRBV6-2 and TRBV6-3, as indistinguishable. By a later analysis, the bulk of CMV-associated TCR beta chains appeared HLA-restricted. It was assumed in the presence/absence analyses that sequencing depth was roughly uniform across donors.

Note on this clone: Its antigen is not known.

PCR was performed using 60 Vbeta and 13 Jbeta primers. The assay was immunoSEQ multiplex PCR, and TCRdb's table has in-frame clones only and misses some. Of about 190,000 clones in the sample, roughly 80% were seen once. There are 17 residues in the CDR3. The origin of this receptor is a woman aged 25 to 39 in good health and CMV-seropositive. Input material: PBMCs. The chain links TRBV21-1 to TRBJ2-7; TRBD1 is the table's D call and was not checked against the DNA. TRBV21-1 is noted as a pseudogene. CDR3 bases: TGTGCCAGCAGCCACCGGGACAGGGGGTACAGCTCCTACGAGCAGTACTTC. Protein product: CASSHRDRGYSSYEQYF.